This T cell receptor beta chain was sequenced in a study of vaccination effects on CD4 cells after COVID-19. Before sequencing, viral peptide pools were used by the ViraFEST assay to expand antigen-specific CD4+ T cells. CD4+ T cell isolation took place after approximately 11 days of culture. Their SARS-CoV-2 infection, verified by PCR, occurred between March and December 2020. Vaccine administered to participants consisted of two doses of either BNT162b2 or mRNA-1273. Only in-frame clones appear in the TCRdb table, and some are missing; sequencing was by immunoSEQ multiplex PCR. This sample has 12,000 to 15,000 clones, with around 82% found just once. Germline values: CDR1 SNHLY, CDR2 FYNNEI. This CDR3 has 11 amino acids. The V gene lost 8 bases and the J gene lost 1 base, with 5 bases spanning the gap. This clone was seen a handful of times. Its antigen is undetermined.

The sequence came from a human donor who had a prior SARS-CoV-2 infection. The sequenced sample was CD4+ T cells from PBMCs cultured with SARS-CoV-2 spike peptides, obtained after COVID-19 vaccination. V gene TRBV2 combines with J gene TRBJ1-1; D not certain. CDR3 DNA: TGTGCCAGCGGGTGGAACACTGAAGCTTTCTTT. It is translated as CASGWNTEAFF.